Given below is one TCR beta chain in context. The protocol was immunoSEQ multiplex PCR, while the TCRdb copy is restricted to in-frame clones and leaves out a portion. The data show roughly 88,000 clones, approximately 93% seen once. This sample was taken from a study of control samples from healthy donors and cancer patients. V was clipped by 0 bases and J by 7 bases; unmatched bases: 15. CDR1 is LGHDT, CDR2 YNNKEL, per germline (reference sequence). This CDR3 comprises 18 residues. V is TRBV3-1 (or the pseudogene TRBV3-2) and J is TRBJ2-3; 8 bases align to TRBD2. Source material: blood. This TCR was sampled from a man between 18 and 29 years old in good health. CDR3 sequence (DNA): TGTGCCAGCAGCCAAGACCTTAAAGTAGCGGGACGTGGAAATACGCAGTATTTT. This translates into CASSQDLKVAGRGNTQYF.